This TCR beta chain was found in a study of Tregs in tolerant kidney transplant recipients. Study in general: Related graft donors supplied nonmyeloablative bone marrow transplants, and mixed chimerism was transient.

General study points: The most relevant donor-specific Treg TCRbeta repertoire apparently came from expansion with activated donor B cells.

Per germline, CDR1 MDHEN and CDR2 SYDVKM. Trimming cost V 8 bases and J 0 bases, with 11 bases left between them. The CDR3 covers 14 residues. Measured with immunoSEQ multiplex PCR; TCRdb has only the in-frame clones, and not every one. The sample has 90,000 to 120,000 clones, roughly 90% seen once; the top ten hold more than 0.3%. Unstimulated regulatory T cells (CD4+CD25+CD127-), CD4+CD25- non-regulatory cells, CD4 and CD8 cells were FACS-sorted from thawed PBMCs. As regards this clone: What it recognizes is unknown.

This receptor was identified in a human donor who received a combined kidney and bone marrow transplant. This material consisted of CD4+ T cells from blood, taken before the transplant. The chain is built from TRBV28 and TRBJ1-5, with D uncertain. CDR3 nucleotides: TGTGCCAGCTACGGGGTCTATAGCAATCAGCCCCAGCATTTT. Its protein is CASYGVYSNQPQHF.